These T cell receptor beta chains were read from a single sample in a study of T cell responses to AZD1222 COVID-19 vaccine. Sequencing was performed with immunoSEQ multiplex PCR; in TCRdb, only in-frame clones are kept and a portion is missing. The repertoire holds more than 140,000 clones, with roughly 88% as singletons. Here the sequenced sample was peripheral blood, taken on day 0 of AZD1222 vaccination. Receptor source: an adult in good health. The CDR3 runs from the conserved cysteine through the conserved F or W. D genes are given only for firm matches. The size field is filled for only some rows; it gives once, few, many or a size class.

CDR3nt,CDR3aa,v_gene,abundance,d_gene,j_gene
TGTGCCAGCAGTTACGCACAGGGTATTGGCTACACTGAAGCTTTCTTT,CASSYAQGIGYTEAFF,TRBV6-5,-,-,TRBJ1-1
TGTGCCTGGAACAAACAGGGGTACCTATATGGCTACACCTTC,CAWNKQGYLYGYTF,TRBV30,-,TRBD1,TRBJ1-2
TGTGCCAGTAGTTCCTCGGGGATTGGCACTGAAGCTTTCTTT,CASSSSGIGTEAFF,TRBV19,-,-,TRBJ1-1
TGTGCCAGCAGCCCCAGGGGAGGGTCCACTGAAGCTTTCTTT,CASSPRGGSTEAFF,TRBV6-2/TRBV6-3,-,-,TRBJ1-1
TGTGCCAGCAGTCTCGCGGGTGGTACAGATACGCAGTATTTT,CASSLAGGTDTQYF,TRBV6-4,-,-,TRBJ2-3
TGTGCCAGCAGGATTCTTAGCGGGGGAAGCACAGATACGCAGTATTTT,CASRILSGGSTDTQYF,TRBV27,-,TRBD2,TRBJ2-3
TGTGCCAGCAGTTCGAGGATGGAGGACTATGGCTACACCTTC,CASSSRMEDYGYTF,TRBV27,-,-,TRBJ1-2
TGTGCCAGCAGCTTAGTACCAGCGGGAACCACAGATACGCAGTATTTT,CASSLVPAGTTDTQYF,TRBV7-6,once,TRBD2,TRBJ2-3
TGTGCCAGCAGCCTCCACCCCCCGGGGTTGGGAGAGACCCAGTACTTC,CASSLHPPGLGETQYF,TRBV7-2,-,-,TRBJ2-5
TGTGCCAGCACGGCCGGCACAGATACGCAGTATTTT,CASTAGTDTQYF,TRBV11-3,-,-,TRBJ2-3
TGTGCCAGCAGTTCCGTACCTGGGGCCAACGTCCTGACTTTC,CASSSVPGANVLTF,TRBV27,-,-,TRBJ2-6
TGTGCCAGTAGTATAGATGGGGCCACAGATACGCAGTATTTT,CASSIDGATDTQYF,TRBV19,-,-,TRBJ2-3
TGTGCCAGCAGCGTGACTAGCGGAACCGATACGCAGTATTTT,CASSVTSGTDTQYF,TRBV13,once,TRBD2,TRBJ2-3
TGTGCCACCAGTGATTCAGCCAAAGAGGAAAAACTGTTTTTT,CATSDSAKEEKLFF,TRBV24-1,-,-,TRBJ1-4
TGTGCCAGCAGCTTGGGTATGAGGACAGGGACGTCACCCCTCCACTTT,CASSLGMRTGTSPLHF,TRBV5-6,-,TRBD1,TRBJ1-6
TGTGCCAGCAGCCAAGATCCATTCTATGGCTACACCTTC,CASSQDPFYGYTF,TRBV3-1/TRBV3-2,few,-,TRBJ1-2
TGTGCCAGCAGTTGGCAGGCGGAAGGGAATGAGCAGTTCTTC,CASSWQAEGNEQFF,TRBV6-5,-,-,TRBJ2-1
TGTGCCAGCAGCTCAACCGGGACAGAATCCCTAAAAGCTTTCTTT,CASSSTGTESLKAFF,TRBV7-9,-,TRBD1,TRBJ1-1
TGCGCCAGCAGCGGGCTTTTCACAGATACGCAGTATTTT,CASSGLFTDTQYF,TRBV5-1,-,-,TRBJ2-3
TGTGCCAGCAGCGGACGGGGACAGGGGCCAACTGACTATGGCTACACCTTC,CASSGRGQGPTDYGYTF,TRBV9,-,TRBD1,TRBJ1-2
TGTGCCAGCAGCCCAGAGGACGGGACCCTCCACTTT,CASSPEDGTLHF,TRBV14,-,-,TRBJ1-6
TGTGCCAGCAGTCTGAACTTGGGTCCCCTCTATGGCTACACCTTC,CASSLNLGPLYGYTF,TRBV7-6,-,-,TRBJ1-2
TGTGCCAGCAGTTCACAGGGGCCAGCAGGTGGCTACACCTTC,CASSSQGPAGGYTF,TRBV27,-,TRBD1,TRBJ1-2
TGCAGCGTTGAAGATGATGTACAGGGTTACGAGCAGTACTTC,CSVEDDVQGYEQYF,TRBV29-1,-,-,TRBJ2-7